The 10 T cell receptor beta chains reported below all come from one sample, sequenced in a study of vaccination effects on CD4 cells after COVID-19. No antigens are known for them. Antigen-specific CD4+ T cell clonotypes were called by their expansion after viral peptide-pool culture in ViraFEST. Researchers isolated CD4+ T cells once roughly nine days of culture had elapsed. Vaccinated participants had no history of SARS-CoV-2 infection and tested negative for nucleocapsid antibodies. Method: immunoSEQ multiplex PCR; TCRdb's copy keeps in-frame clones and lacks some. Seen here are about 43,000 clones, around 78% observed once, and the top ten hold 11%. The specimen was CD4+ T cells from PBMCs cultured with SARS-CoV-2 spike peptides, collected before COVID-19 vaccination. These receptors were obtained from a human donor who received a COVID-19 vaccine.

The chain uses TRBV24-1 and TRBJ2-5, with 7 bases fitting TRBD1. This CDR3 is 14 amino acids long. V was pared by 5 bases and J by 4 bases, with 6 bases of the junction left unmatched. The germline V gene encodes CDR1 KGHDR and CDR2 SFDVKD. The CDR3 nucleotides are TGTGCCACCAGTGCTCCCGGGACAGTAGAGACCCAGTACTTC. Translated: CATSAPGTVETQYF.

This clone was seen more than once but under ten times. This chain connects TRBV19 to TRBJ2-2, with TRBD1 identical over 11 bases. Germline trimming cut 5 bases from V and 4 bases from J; bases unmatched to any gene: 9. This CDR3 region has 17 residues. Germline CDR1 reads LNHDA; CDR2 reads SQIVND (reference sequence). CDR3 in amino acids: CASSSTWTGGGTGELFF. For the CDR3, the DNA is TGTGCCAGTAGTTCGACTTGGACAGGGGGCGGCACCGGGGAGCTGTTTTTT.

The V gene is TRBV15, the J gene TRBJ1-5; a weak D match, TRBD1 (5 bases). The V gene lost 2 bases and the J gene lost 0 bases, with 14 bases spanning the gap. CDR3 size: 17 residues. The germline CDR1 and CDR2 sequences are LNHNV and YYDKDF (reference sequence). The DNA of the CDR3 is TGTGCCACCAGCAGATTCACGGGGGGGGATAGCAATCAGCCCCAGCATTTT. Amino acid sequence: CATSRFTGGDSNQPQHF.

This clone was picked up one time. V gene TRBV30 combines with J gene TRBJ1-2; D ambiguous. The CDR3 has 12 amino acids. The V gene lost 0 bases and the J gene lost 14 bases, with 16 bases spanning the gap. The germline V gene has CDR1 GTSNPN and CDR2 SVGIG (reference sequence). The DNA for the CDR3 is TGTGCCTGGAGTGTAATTGAGGGCCCGGGGACCTTC. Translated: CAWSVIEGPGTF.

This clone was observed once. The V gene is TRBV3-1 (or the pseudogene TRBV3-2), the J gene TRBJ2-1, with 14 bases that match TRBD2. J gave up 12 bases and V 0 bases, and 7 bases lay outside the gene matches. Per germline, CDR1 LGHDT and CDR2 YNNKEL (reference sequence). CDR3 length equals 16 residues. CDR3 sequence (DNA): TGTGCCAGCAGCCAAGATAGACTAGCGGGGGGGCAGCGGCAGTTCTTC. Protein: CASSQDRLAGGQRQFF.

The V gene is TRBV10-3, the J gene TRBJ1-1; D is ambiguous. Germline loops: CDR1 ENHRY, CDR2 SYGVKD. V was cut by 7 bases and J by 6 bases, with 6 bases left in between. The length of the CDR3 is 10 residues. The CDR3 DNA reads TGTGCCATCACTCACCCTGAAGCTTTCTTT. The encoded protein is CAITHPEAFF.

The chain joins TRBV11-2 to TRBJ1-5; D gene ambiguous. Trimming removed 4 bases from V and 3 bases from J, with 10 bases in between. The CDR3 is 14 residues long. Germline CDR1 and CDR2: SGHAT and FQNNGV. DNA of the CDR3: TGTGCCAGCAGCTATGGGGTCGACAATCAGCCCCAGCATTTT. Amino acid sequence: CASSYGVDNQPQHF.

The chain has TRBV7-2 and TRBJ1-2, with TRBD1 identical over 10 bases. Germline V gene lookup returns CDR1 SGHTA and CDR2 FQGNSA. V was clipped by 4 bases and J by 5 bases; unmatched bases: 7. The length of the CDR3 is 15 residues. CDR3 DNA: TGTGCCAGCAGCTGGGACAGGGGATTAGAGTATGGCTACACCTTC. Protein: CASSWDRGLEYGYTF.

The V gene is TRBV30, the J gene TRBJ2-4; D could derive from TRBD1 or TRBD2 (5 bases each). This CDR3 spans 13 amino acids. In germline, CDR1 is GTSNPN, CDR2 SVGIG (reference sequence). V shed 8 bases and J shed 9 bases, with 20 bases lying between them. In DNA form, the CDR3 reads TGTGCCGCTAGGAGAGGGGCGCAGGCCATTCAGTACTTC. Its protein product is CAARRGAQAIQYF. Full variable domain (rest looked up from reference TRBV30 and TRBJ2-4): SQTIHQWPATLVQPVGSPLSLECTVEGTSNPNLYWYRQAAGRGLQLLFYSVGIGQISSEVPQNLSASRPQDRQFILSSKKLLLSDSGFYLCAARRGAQAIQYFGAGTRLSVL.

The rearrangement links TRBV28 to TRBJ1-2; D not resolved. The CDR3 loop spans 15 amino acids. Looked up from germline, CDR1 is MDHEN and CDR2 is SYDVKM. The V and J ends lost 5 bases and 4 bases respectively, with 17 bases between them. Here the CDR3 DNA reads TGTGCCAGCAGTAGCCTCCGGCCGAATAGCTATGGCTACACCTTC. It yields the protein CASSSLRPNSYGYTF.